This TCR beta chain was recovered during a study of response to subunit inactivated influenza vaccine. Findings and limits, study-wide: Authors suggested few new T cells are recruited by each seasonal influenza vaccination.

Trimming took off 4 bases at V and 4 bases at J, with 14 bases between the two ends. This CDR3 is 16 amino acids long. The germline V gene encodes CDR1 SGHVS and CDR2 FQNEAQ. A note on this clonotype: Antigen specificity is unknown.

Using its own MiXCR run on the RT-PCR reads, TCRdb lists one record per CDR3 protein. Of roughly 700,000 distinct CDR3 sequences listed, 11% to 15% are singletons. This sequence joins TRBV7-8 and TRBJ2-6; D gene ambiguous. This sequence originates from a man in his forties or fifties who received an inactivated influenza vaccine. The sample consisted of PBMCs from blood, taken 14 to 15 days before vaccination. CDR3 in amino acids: CASSSRLISGANVLTF. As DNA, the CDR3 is TGTGCCAGCAGCTCCCGATTGATCTCCGGGGCCAACGTCCTGACTTTC.